This T cell receptor (beta chain) is from a study of blood T cell repertoires in COVID-19 (dated by TCRdb to between 2020 and 2021). With respect to the entire study: Collaborator samples came from the United States, Italy and Spain and covered acute and convalescent phases of COVID-19. The prospective study material was composed of cDNA or gDNA derived from T cells, B-cell-depleted T cells, or PBMCs. Subjects who had been exposed to COVID-19, were actively infected with it, or had recovered from it provided the deeply sampled blood TCRbeta repertoires that made up the dataset. The repertoires were made available in a free public database intended to serve as a resource for research on the immune response to SARS-CoV-2. Samples came from the ongoing ImmuneRACE study (first 160 participants) plus 1,254 subjects from 6 global collaborators. The sample metadata nearly always contained a de-identified subject ID, COVID-19 status, age in years and sex. Where HLA class I and class II types were available, the types were taken from metadata supplied by the sample provider, not from assay-based typing.

TCRbeta CDR3 regions were amplified from genomic DNA by means of the immunoSEQ Assay, a bias-controlled multiplex PCR. The published analysis was carried out like this. Nucleated cell counts per sample were estimated from amplification of reference gene primers within the assay. To quantify the absolute abundance of each unique TCRbeta CDR3 rearrangement, sequence reads were collapsed and filtered. For each sample, productive Simpson clonality was calculated by taking the square root of Simpson's diversity index across productive rearrangements. TCRdb re-hosts the immuneACCESS table, in-frame sequences only. Its copies lack some clones; in the studies checked, an unresolved V gene accounts for under half of them, and the cause for the rest is not known. V and J calls and clone size are as listed in that table; D and trimming were resolved from the DNA. For this sample the table gives some 350,000 clones, of which more than 75% were detected only once. Clones ranked in the top ten supply approximately 5% of the sample.

Counted from cysteine to phenylalanine, this CDR3 has 16 amino acids. Only CDR3 DNA is held: 48 bases, read in frame from base 1. V is pruned by 7 bases and J by 4 bases, leaving 15 bases of the junction without a gene match. The germline V gene encodes CDR1 LNHDA and CDR2 SQIVND (reference sequence). Notes on this clone: Its recognized antigen is unknown. Base qualities are not recorded, but no much larger clone differs from it by a single base.

In the prospective study, participants were about 18 to 100 years old, resided in 24 geographic areas of the United States, and were enrolled through a virtual design. In the prospective study, participants were assigned to cohorts based on the clinical history participants reported in a screening survey and a study questionnaire. For ImmuneRACE Cohort 3, a participant was defined as recovered based on two consecutive negative NP/OP PCR tests, clearance by a healthcare professional, or resolution of symptoms. In the prospective study, mobile phlebotomists collected whole blood, serum and a nasopharyngeal or oropharyngeal swab from each participant. Participants in the prospective study had the option to provide additional blood draws and questionnaires over an approximately two-month period. Before DNA extraction, prospective study blood samples were shipped either frozen or at room temperature.

Study-wide findings and limitations: How much clinical and demographic metadata was included differed by source and by participant, and the metadata was provided uncurated.

The sequence links TRBV19 to TRBJ1-1; TRBD1 lines up with 7 middle nucleotides. Material for sequencing was PBMCs or T cells enriched from blood (not recorded which). The TCR was taken from a woman in her thirties who had recovered from COVID-19. The DNA sequence is TGTGCCAGTAACCCCTTCCAGGGGGGCTTTCGCACTGAAGCTTTCTTT. This translates into CASNPFQGGFRTEAFF.